This TCR beta chain derives from a study of cytomegalovirus exposure and HLA in healthy donors. The assay was immunoSEQ multiplex PCR, and TCRdb's table has in-frame clones only and misses some. The sample gives about 110,000 clones, roughly 88% of which show up once; around 3.1% is in the top ten. V lost 1 base and J lost 0, with 10 bases in between. The CDR3 has 16 residues. The germline gives CDR1 MGHDK, CDR2 SYGVNS. Study findings and constraints: In vitro testing confirmed a few CMV-associated chains as specific for CMV antigens. Reports indicated that the classifier achieved high specificity and sensitivity in diagnosing cytomegalovirus status.

The donors were members of the validation cohort comprising approximately 120 subjects, separate from the roughly 670-subject first cohort. Remarks on this clone: Antigen specificity is unknown.

The sequenced sample was PBMCs. The rearrangement uses TRBV25-1 and TRBJ2-1; D not resolved. The clonotype originates from a woman aged 18-29 years in good health and CMV-seronegative. This CDR3 is CASSESGSSSYNEQFF. CDR3 nucleotides: TGTGCCAGCAGTGAATCAGGTTCGAGCTCCTACAATGAGCAGTTCTTC.